This T cell receptor beta chain was obtained from a study of control samples from healthy donors and cancer patients. The method was immunoSEQ multiplex PCR; TCRdb's version includes in-frame clones alone and lacks a portion of them. The sample has some 70,000 clones, about 83% seen once; the top ten hold around 14%. The germline V gene has CDR1 SGHTA and CDR2 FQGNSA. V dropped 5 bases and J dropped 0; count of bases not matched to a gene: 6. CDR3 length equals 16 residues. The chain joins TRBV7-2 to TRBJ1-5; 8 nucleotides match TRBD1. The sample comprised blood. The clonotype comes from a man aged 55 to 70 in good health. The CDR3 loop reads CASSLGTGISNQPQHF. The DNA for the CDR3 is TGTGCCAGCAGCCTAGGGACAGGAATTAGCAATCAGCCCCAGCATTTT.